The subject of this entry is one TCR beta chain. This clone is categorized as medium-sized (0.01 to 0.1%). The specificity of this receptor is unknown. Base qualities were left out, and no much larger clone turns up one base away. TCR beta CDR3 regions were sequenced from DNA using the immunoSEQ Assay. In the original analysis: To compute T cell density, TCR beta template counts were normalized to usable DNA, which was estimated by amplifying housekeeping genes. Richness was estimated with the preseqR package, extrapolating to 400,000 templates for PBMC samples and 120,000 templates for tissue samples. Clonality was taken to be one minus Pielou's evenness. To identify tissue-enriched TCRs, differential abundance testing was run on productive amino-acid clonotypes with a minimum total count of 5 and an alpha of 0.1. The Jaccard Index and the Morisita Overlap Index were used to measure how much the repertoires overlapped between compartments. TCR beta CDR3s were clustered by GLIPH together with public tetramer-defined viral CDR3s, and at least three viral sequences plus V-gene enrichment were required for viral motifs. Imported from immuneACCESS, the table was reduced by TCRdb to in-frame sequences with V and J called. These copies leave out some clones; in studies compared against another copy, an unresolved V gene accounts for under half, and the cause of the remainder is not known. V and J calls and clone size come straight from that table; D and trimming were deduced from the DNA. Recorded for this sample are roughly 2,300 clones; less than 25% of them occurred a single time. The ten biggest clones cover under 20% of the sample.

The data belong to a study of T cells in localized non-small cell lung cancer (dated by TCRdb to 2020 to 2021). Describing the broader study: The study examined T cell repertoires in 200 to 300 patients with early-stage NSCLC and compared tumors with uninvolved tumor-adjacent lungs. NSCLC patients had a mean age of approximately 70 years, and more than 120 were male and more than 90 female. The cohort comprised a few hundred treatment-naïve NSCLC patients with resected, localized lung tumors. Beyond this particular receptor, the publication reports: Uninvolved tumor-adjacent lung showed the highest T cell clonality, higher than tumor, which suggests more focused antigenic responses in the adjacent lung. A median of about 53 of the top 100 tumor clones were detected in paired uninvolved adjacent lung, and 28 of these tumor clones were also found among the top 100 clones of the paired uninvolved adjacent lung. Multi-region tumor sequencing was not performed, so intratumor heterogeneity could not be excluded. Since the design was exploratory, TCR variables were selected using unadjusted p-values with no false-discovery rate correction. Higher blood T cell density associated with longer overall survival, while higher adjacent-lung clonality associated with shorter survival.

CDR1 and CDR2 (MNHGY, SAAAGT) derive from the germline V gene. Including the terminal cysteine and phenylalanine, the CDR3 comprises 14 residues. Only the CDR3 DNA is retained, 42 bases long and in frame from the first base. Relative to germline, V is 9 bases shorter and J is 7 bases shorter, with 19 bases between their ends. At diagnosis, tumor, uninvolved tumor-adjacent lung and peripheral blood were collected and then preserved as a mix of FFPE and fresh-frozen material. The clonotype originates from a woman aged 35-75 years with stage II lung adenocarcinoma. The sequence links TRBV6-8 to TRBJ2-1; no D segment can be confidently identified. The sequencing used lung tumor tissue, collected before any cancer treatment. The nucleotide sequence reads TGTGCCAGTTTAAAGGGAAATGTGGGAAATGAGCAGTTCTTC. Translated, it gives CASLKGNVGNEQFF.